This TCR beta chain was sequenced in a study of cytomegalovirus exposure and HLA in healthy donors. Trimming took off 6 bases at V and 6 bases at J, with 18 bases between the two ends. Germline CDR1 MNHEY, CDR2 SMNVEV (reference sequence). The CDR3 has 15 residues. Vbeta (60) and Jbeta (13) primers were used in the PCR. Sequenced by immunoSEQ multiplex PCR; TCRdb stores in-frame clones only, minus some. The data show over 100,000 clones, approximately 70% seen once. This chain joins TRBV27 and TRBJ1-5; a weak D match, TRBD1 (6 bases). The sequence was obtained from a woman in her 30s in good health and CMV-seronegative. The sequencing input was PBMCs. CDR3 in DNA: TGTGCCAGCAGCGGGGGGCTCTCATCATTTCAGCCCCAGCATTTT. The encoded protein is CASSGGLSSFQPQHF.